This T cell receptor beta chain was sequenced for a study of blood T cells in healthy people across ages. V lost 4 bases and J lost 0; bases outside the gene matches: 6. Germline assignment: CDR1 DFQATT and CDR2 SNEGSKA (reference sequence). The CDR3 extends over 16 amino acids. A second PCR, run for about 6 to 11 cycles, used a sample-barcoded 5' primer plus a J-beta primer mix. MiXCR was run by TCRdb on the 5' RACE reads, yielding one entry per CDR3 protein. This sample has 750,000 to 850,000 distinct CDR3 sequences, with about 25% found just once. Another study also made use of these data, one on T cells of mothers and their children.

The V call is TRBV20-1, the J call TRBJ2-3, with 11 bases that match TRBD2. The receptor's source is a boy aged 10-17 years in good health. Sequenced input: blood. This CDR3 reads CSAMGLAGGSTDTQYF. The CDR3 DNA sequence: TGCAGTGCTATGGGTCTAGCGGGAGGTAGCACAGATACGCAGTATTTT.